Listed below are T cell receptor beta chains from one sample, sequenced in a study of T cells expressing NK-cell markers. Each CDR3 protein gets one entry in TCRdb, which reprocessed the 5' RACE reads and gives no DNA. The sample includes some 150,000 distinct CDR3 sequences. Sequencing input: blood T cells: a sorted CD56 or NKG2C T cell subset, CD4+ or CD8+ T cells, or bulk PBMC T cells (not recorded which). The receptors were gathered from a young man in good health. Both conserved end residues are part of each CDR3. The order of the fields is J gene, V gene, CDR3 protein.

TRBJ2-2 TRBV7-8 CASSVYPETGVTGELFF
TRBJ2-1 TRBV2 CASSDGGQGFYEQFF
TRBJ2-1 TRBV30 CAWAPGQGDNEQFF
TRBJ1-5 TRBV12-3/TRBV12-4 CASSTTVLVQPQHF
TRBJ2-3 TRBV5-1 CASPYGDTQYF
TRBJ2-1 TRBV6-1 CASSDPATKTLWFF
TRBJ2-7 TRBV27 CASSMTGYGGYEQYF
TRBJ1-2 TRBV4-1 CASSQGVVQNYGYTF
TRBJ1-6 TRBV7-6 CASSSSGTAPTALHF
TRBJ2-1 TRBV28 CASSFEQAGGPYNEQFF
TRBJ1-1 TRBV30 CAWSADISQEAFF
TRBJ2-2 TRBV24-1 CATSDFDYSNTGELFF
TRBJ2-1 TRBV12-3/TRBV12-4 CASSLSRDTNYNEQFF
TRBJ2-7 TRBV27 CASSPSQGARPYEQYF
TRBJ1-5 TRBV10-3 CAISGDPQGTQPQHF
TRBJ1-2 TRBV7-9 CASSRDSGGYTF
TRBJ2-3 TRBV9 CASRPSGPTDTQYF